This T cell receptor beta chain was profiled in a study of T cell responses to AZD1222 COVID-19 vaccine. A word on this clone: The antigen remains undetermined.

Germline values: CDR1 MGHRA, CDR2 YSYEKL. With 0 bases clipped from V and 0 bases from J, the junction kept 7 bases outside the gene matches. The CDR3 has 20 residues. Whole-study results and caveats: The study found vaccine-associated CD4 TCRs spanning spike, dominant at 160-218 and 743-854. The donor group comprised mostly white British people and more females; the analysis possibly underestimated clonal diversity. Following two doses of AZD1222, Spike-specific TCR breadth and depth rose.

Some clones are missing from TCRdb's copy, which holds only in-frame ones; the method was immunoSEQ multiplex PCR. The repertoire holds 120,000 or so clones, around nine tenths seen once, with 4% to 5% in the top ten. The input for sequencing was peripheral blood, taken 28 days after the second dose of the MenACWY control vaccine. This TCR was sampled from an adult who received the MenACWY meningococcal vaccine as a control. The chain uses TRBV4-1 and TRBJ2-3; 15 nucleotides line up with TRBD2. CDR3 sequence: CASSQEAPGTSGGSTDTQYF. The CDR3 region has the DNA TGCGCCAGCAGCCAAGAAGCCCCCGGGACTAGCGGGGGGAGCACAGATACGCAGTATTTT.